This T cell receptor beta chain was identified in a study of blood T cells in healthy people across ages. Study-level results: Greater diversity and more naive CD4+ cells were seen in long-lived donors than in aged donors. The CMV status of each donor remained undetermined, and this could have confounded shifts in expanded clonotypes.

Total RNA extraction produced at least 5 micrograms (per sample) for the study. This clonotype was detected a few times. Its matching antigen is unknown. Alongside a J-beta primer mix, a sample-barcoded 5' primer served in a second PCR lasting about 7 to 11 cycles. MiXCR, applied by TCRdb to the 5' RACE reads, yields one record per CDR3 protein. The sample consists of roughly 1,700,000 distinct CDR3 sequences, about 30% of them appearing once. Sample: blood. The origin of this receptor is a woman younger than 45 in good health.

The CDR3 bases are TGCGCCAGCAGCCAAGTTGGGGGAGCTAATGGCTACACCTTC. This sequence encodes CASSQVGGANGYTF. This chain joins TRBV4-1 and TRBJ1-2; perhaps TRBD1 as D (5 bases). The germline V gene has CDR1 MGHRA and CDR2 YSYEKL. V was trimmed by 1 base and J by 6 bases, leaving 12 bases between them. The CDR3 has 14 residues.